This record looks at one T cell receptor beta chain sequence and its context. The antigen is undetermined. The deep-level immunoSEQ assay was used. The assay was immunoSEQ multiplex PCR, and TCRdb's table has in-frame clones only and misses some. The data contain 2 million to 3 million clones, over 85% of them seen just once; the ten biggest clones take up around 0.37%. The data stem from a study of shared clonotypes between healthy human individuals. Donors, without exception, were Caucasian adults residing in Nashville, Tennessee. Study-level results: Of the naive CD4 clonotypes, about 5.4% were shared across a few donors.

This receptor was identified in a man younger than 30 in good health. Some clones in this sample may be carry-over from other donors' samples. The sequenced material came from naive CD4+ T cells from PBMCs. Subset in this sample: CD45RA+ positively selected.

CDR3 protein: CASSLLLAGGNEQFF. The CDR3 DNA is TGTGCCAGCAGCTTGTTACTAGCGGGGGGCAATGAGCAGTTCTTC. J is TRBJ2-1 and V is TRBV5-4; 12 nucleotides agree with TRBD2. Trimming removed 1 base from V and 6 bases from J; junction bases left unmatched: 2. Per germline, CDR1 SGHNT and CDR2 YYREEE (reference sequence). This CDR3 contains 15 residues.